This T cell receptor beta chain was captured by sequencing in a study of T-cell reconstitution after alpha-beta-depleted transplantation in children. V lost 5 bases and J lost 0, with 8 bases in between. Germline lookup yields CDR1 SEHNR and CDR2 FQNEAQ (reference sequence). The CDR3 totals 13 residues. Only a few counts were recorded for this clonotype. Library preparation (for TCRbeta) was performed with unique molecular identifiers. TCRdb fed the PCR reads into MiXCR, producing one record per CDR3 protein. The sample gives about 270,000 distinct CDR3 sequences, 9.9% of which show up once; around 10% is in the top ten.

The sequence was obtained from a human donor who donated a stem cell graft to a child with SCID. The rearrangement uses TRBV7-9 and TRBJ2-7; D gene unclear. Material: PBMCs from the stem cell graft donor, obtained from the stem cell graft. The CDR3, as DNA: TGTGCCAGCAGCCCAGAGCTCTCCTACGAGCAGTACTTC. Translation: CASSPELSYEQYF.